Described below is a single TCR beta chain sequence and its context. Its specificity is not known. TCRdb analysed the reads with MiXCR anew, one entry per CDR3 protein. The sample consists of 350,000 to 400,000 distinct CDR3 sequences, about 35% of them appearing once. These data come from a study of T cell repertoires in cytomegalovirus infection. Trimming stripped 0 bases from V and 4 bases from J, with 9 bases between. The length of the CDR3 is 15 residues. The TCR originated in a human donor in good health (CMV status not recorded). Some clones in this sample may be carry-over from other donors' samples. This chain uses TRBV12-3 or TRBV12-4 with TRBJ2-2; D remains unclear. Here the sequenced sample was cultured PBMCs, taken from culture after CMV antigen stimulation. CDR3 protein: CASSLARPGTGELFF. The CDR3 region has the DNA TGTGCCAGCAGTTTAGCGAGGCCAGGCACCGGGGAGCTGTTTTTT.